The 17 T cell receptor beta chains given below trace back to one sample, sequenced in a study of CXCR3-negative and CXCR3-positive naive CD8 T cells. Points from the study as a whole: More hydrophobic TRB CDR3s were found in CXCR3-positive naive cells than in CXCR3-negative naive cells.

No antigen has been assigned to these receptors. The method, 5' RACE with UMI labels, was used to prepare the TRB cDNA libraries. TCRdb reprocessed the 5' RACE reads and stores each CDR3 protein as one record, lacking DNA. This sample's table reports 100,000 to 150,000 distinct CDR3 sequences. The sequenced sample consisted of naive CXCR3+ CD8+ T cells from blood. Subset given: CD45RO-CCR7+CD27+CD95- naive CD8+ T cells expressing CXCR3 (TNR3+). The receptors come from a human donor in good health. Some clones in this sample may be carry-over from other donors' samples.

The chain is built from TRBV30 and TRBJ2-7. The germline V gene has CDR1 GTSNPN and CDR2 SVGIG (reference sequence). This CDR3 has 13 residues. The CDR3 loop reads CAWSDGLSYEQYF.

CDR3 in amino acids: CASSLTGQEQFF. V gene TRBV28 combines with J gene TRBJ2-1. The CDR3 consists of 12 residues. The V gene's germline CDR1 is MDHEN and CDR2 SYDVKM.

The rearrangement links TRBV9 to TRBJ2-1; the TCRdb D gene call, TRBD1, has no DNA to confirm it. CDR3 length: 16 residues. Germline V lookup: CDR1 SGDLS, CDR2 YYNGEE. CDR3 in amino acids: CASSVGGTGAYNEQFF. The whole variable domain, filled in from reference TRBV9 and TRBJ2-1, reads DSGVTQTPKHLITATGQRVTLRCSPRSGDLSVYWYQQSLDQGLQFLIQYYNGEERAKGNILERFSAQQFPDLHSELNLSSLELGDSALYFCASSVGGTGAYNEQFFGPGTRLTVL.

This sequence joins TRBV23-1 and TRBJ2-3; the D call from TCRdb, TRBD1, cannot be confirmed without DNA. TRBV23-1 belongs to the ORF category, with a function that is uncertain. This CDR3 spans 15 amino acids. CDR3 in amino acids: CASSQGGRDTDTQYF.

The chain uses TRBV29-1 and TRBJ2-1; TCRdb returns TRBD2, unconfirmable since there is no DNA. Germline CDR1 is SQVTM and CDR2 is ANQGSEA. CDR3 length: 14 residues. CDR3 protein: CSVESSGVSFEQFF.

V gene TRBV20-1 combines with J gene TRBJ2-1; TCRdb reports TRBD1, a call that lacks DNA to check it against. The germline CDR1 and CDR2 sequences are DFQATT and SNEGSKA (reference sequence). The CDR3 sequence is 13 residues long. CDR3: CSASQGEYNEQFF.

CDR3: CASSLVGQGYNEQFF. This sequence joins TRBV5-6 and TRBJ2-1; lacking DNA, the TRBD1 call made by TCRdb goes unchecked. CDR3 length: 15 residues. Germline CDR1 and CDR2: SGHDT and YYEEEE.

The chain carries TRBV4-2 and TRBJ2-1; TCRdb names TRBD2, which stays unverified in the absence of DNA. The CDR3 is made up of 14 amino acids. Germline values: CDR1 LGHNA, CDR2 YNFKEQ. This CDR3 reads CASSRLGGINEQFF.

This CDR3 reads CASSQVSGESPYNEQFF. The chain couples TRBV4-2 to TRBJ2-1; TCRdb outputs TRBD2, but without DNA this stays unchecked. CDR3 size: 17 residues. Germline CDR1 LGHNA, CDR2 YNFKEQ.

The chain employs TRBV10-1 and TRBJ2-1; the D call from TCRdb, TRBD2, cannot be confirmed without DNA. The CDR3 totals 14 residues. In germline, CDR1 is WNHNN, CDR2 SYGVQD (reference sequence). CDR3 sequence reads: CASSPSGSWDEQFF.

CDR3 loop: CASSIQLTYEQYF. The rearrangement uses TRBV19 and TRBJ2-7. This CDR3 spans 13 amino acids. In germline, CDR1 is LNHDA, CDR2 SQIVND (reference sequence). The full variable domain, with the rest looked up from reference TRBV19 and TRBJ2-7, is DGGITQSPKYLFRKEGQNVTLSCEQNLNHDAMYWYRQDPGQGLRLIYYSQIVNDFQKGDIAEGYSVSREKKESFPLTVTSAQKNPTAFYLCASSIQLTYEQYFGPGTRLTVT.

This chain joins TRBV4-2 and TRBJ1-1; TCRdb selects TRBD1, and the lack of DNA leaves this call unchecked. The CDR3 spans 14 residues. Germline V lookup: CDR1 LGHNA, CDR2 YNFKEQ. CDR3: CASSQDLEGVKAFF.

This chain connects TRBV6-5 to TRBJ2-1; TCRdb proposes TRBD1, but this gene call is untestable without DNA. Germline V gene sequence: CDR1 MNHEY, CDR2 SVGAGI. The CDR3 runs 15 residues. The CDR3 protein is CASSYATTGFNEQFF.

This rearrangement joins TRBV29-1 to TRBJ2-7. This CDR3 region has 11 residues. Germline V gene sequence: CDR1 SQVTM, CDR2 ANQGSEA. This CDR3 reads CSVAGPYEQYF.

The rearrangement uses TRBV10-2 and TRBJ1-5; TCRdb returns TRBD1, unconfirmable since there is no DNA. CDR1 is WSHSY and CDR2 is SAAADI in the germline V gene. The CDR3 consists of 16 residues. CDR3 loop: CASSPWGVDSNQPQHF.

This chain uses TRBV12-3 or TRBV12-4 with TRBJ1-2; the D call of TRBD1 rests on TCRdb alone, since no DNA is present to check it. This CDR3 is 15 amino acids long. CDR3 loop: CASSAQGGLNYGYTF.

The genes are TRBV29-1 and TRBJ2-3. Germline assignment: CDR1 SQVTM and CDR2 ANQGSEA. The CDR3 contains 13 residues. CDR3 in amino acids: CSVEDFPRDTQYF.